Described below is a single T cell receptor beta chain sequence and its context. The data were obtained in a study of blood T cell repertoires in COVID-19. The wider study: Samples of COVID-19 (acute and convalescent) were obtained from the United States, Italy and Spain.

Per germline, CDR1 LNHDA and CDR2 SQIVND (reference sequence). The CDR3 totals 14 residues. V lost 3 bases, J lost 7 bases, and 12 bases lay in between. As handled by the study authors: For nucleated cells, counts were estimated from reference gene primer amplification. Some clones are missing from TCRdb's copy, which holds only in-frame ones; the method was immunoSEQ multiplex PCR. V, J and clone size reflect that table, while D and trimming were determined from the DNA. The data show roughly 65,000 clones, roughly 86% seen once. The chain employs TRBV19 and TRBJ2-2, with TRBD2 as a possible D gene (5 bases). Sequenced input: peripheral blood. The origin of this receptor is a woman between 55 and 75 years old with acute or convalescent COVID-19. The CDR3 reads CASSISGWGGELFF. CDR3 bases: TGTGCCAGTAGTATTTCGGGGTGGGGCGGGGAGCTGTTTTTT.